This T cell receptor beta chain comes out of a study of blood T cell repertoires in COVID-19. Study at large: The analysed material was cDNA or gDNA that came from T cells, B-cell-depleted T cells, or PBMCs.

The V gene lost 3 bases and the J gene lost 5 bases, with 15 bases spanning the gap. CDR3 length: 14 residues. In germline, CDR1 is SGHKS, CDR2 YYEKEE (reference sequence). TCRdb keeps only in-frame clones here, not all; method: immunoSEQ multiplex PCR. The table records 110,000 to 150,000 clones, 80% of them present only once. The sequenced sample was peripheral blood. This receptor was identified in a man between 70 and 80 years old who had recovered from COVID-19. This sequence joins TRBV5-5 and TRBJ2-7, with D perhaps TRBD2 (6 bases). In nucleotides, the CDR3 is TGTGCCAGCAGCTCCCAGGAAGGGGAGGACGAGCAGTACTTC. This codes for CASSSQEGEDEQYF.